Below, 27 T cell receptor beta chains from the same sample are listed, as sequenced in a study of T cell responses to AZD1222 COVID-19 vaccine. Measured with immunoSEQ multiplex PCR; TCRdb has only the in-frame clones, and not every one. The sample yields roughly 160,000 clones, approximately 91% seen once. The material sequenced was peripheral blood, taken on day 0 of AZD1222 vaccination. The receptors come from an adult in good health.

This chain's CDR3 is CAWSQATGLNQPQHF. The DNA for the CDR3 is TGTGCCTGGAGTCAAGCAACAGGCCTTAATCAGCCCCAGCATTTT. The chain recombines TRBV30 with TRBJ1-5; maybe TRBD1 (5 bases). The CDR3 covers 15 residues. Germline V CDR1 and CDR2: GTSNPN, SVGIG (reference sequence). The V gene lost 2 bases and the J gene lost 4 bases, with 15 bases spanning the gap.

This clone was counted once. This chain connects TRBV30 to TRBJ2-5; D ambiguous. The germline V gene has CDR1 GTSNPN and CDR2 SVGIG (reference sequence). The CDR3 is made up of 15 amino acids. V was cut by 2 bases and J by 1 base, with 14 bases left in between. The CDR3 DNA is TGTGCCTGGAGTCCCATCATCGGACCCCAAGAGACCCAGTACTTC. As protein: CAWSPIIGPQETQYF.

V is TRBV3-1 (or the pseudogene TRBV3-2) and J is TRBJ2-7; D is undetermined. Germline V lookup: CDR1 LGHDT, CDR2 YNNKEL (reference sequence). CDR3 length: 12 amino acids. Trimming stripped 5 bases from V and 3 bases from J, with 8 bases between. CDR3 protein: CASSYLDYEQYF. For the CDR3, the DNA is TGTGCCAGCAGCTATCTGGACTACGAGCAGTACTTC.

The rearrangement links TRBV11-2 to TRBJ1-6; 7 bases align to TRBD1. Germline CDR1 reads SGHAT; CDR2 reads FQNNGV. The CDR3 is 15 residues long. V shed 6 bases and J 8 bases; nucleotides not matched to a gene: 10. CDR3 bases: TGTGCCAGCAGACATGTAACAGGGGTTTATTCACCCCTCCACTTT. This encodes CASRHVTGVYSPLHF.

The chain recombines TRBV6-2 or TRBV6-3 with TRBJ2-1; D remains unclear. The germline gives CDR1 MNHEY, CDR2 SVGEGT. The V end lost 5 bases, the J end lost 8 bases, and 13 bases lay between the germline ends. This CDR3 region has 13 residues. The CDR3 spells CASSPSEYYEQFF. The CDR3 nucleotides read TGTGCCAGCAGTCCATCGGAGTATTATGAGCAGTTCTTC.

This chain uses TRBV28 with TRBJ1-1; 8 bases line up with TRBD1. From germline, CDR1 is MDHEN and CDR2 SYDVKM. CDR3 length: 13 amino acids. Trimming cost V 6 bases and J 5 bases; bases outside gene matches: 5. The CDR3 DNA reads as TGTGCCAGCAGACGACAGGGGAGGACTGAAGCTTTCTTT. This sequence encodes CASRRQGRTEAFF.

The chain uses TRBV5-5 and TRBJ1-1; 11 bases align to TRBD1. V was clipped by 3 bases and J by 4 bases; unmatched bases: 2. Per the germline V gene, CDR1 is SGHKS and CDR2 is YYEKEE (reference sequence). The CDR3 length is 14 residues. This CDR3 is CASSWGQGGTEAFF. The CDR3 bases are TGTGCCAGCAGCTGGGGACAGGGGGGCACTGAAGCTTTCTTT. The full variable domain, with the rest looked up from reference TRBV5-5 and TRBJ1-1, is DAGVTQSPTHLIKTRGQQVTLRCSPISGHKSVSWYQQVLGQGPQFIFQYYEKEERGRGNFPDRFSARQFPNYSSELNVNALLLGDSALYLCASSWGQGGTEAFFGQGTRLTVV.

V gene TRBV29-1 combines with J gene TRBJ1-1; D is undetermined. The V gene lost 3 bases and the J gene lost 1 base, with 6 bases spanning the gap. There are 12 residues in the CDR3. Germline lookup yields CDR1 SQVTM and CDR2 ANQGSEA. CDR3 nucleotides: TGCAGCGTTGACTCGGGGAACACTGAAGCTTTCTTT. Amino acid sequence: CSVDSGNTEAFF.

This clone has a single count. CDR3 protein: CAGTVPYNSPLHF. CDR3 in DNA: TGTGCCGGGACAGTCCCTTATAATTCACCCCTCCACTTT. This sequence joins TRBV28 and TRBJ1-6; 7 bases agree with TRBD1. Germline values: CDR1 MDHEN, CDR2 SYDVKM. The trim removed 11 bases at V and 4 bases at J, leaving 5 bases unmatched. This CDR3 is built from 13 residues. The variable domain in full, completed from reference TRBV28 and TRBJ1-6, reads DVKVTQSSRYLVKRTGEKVFLECVQDMDHENMFWYRQDPGLGLRLIYFSYDVKMKEKGDIPEGYSVSREKKERFSLILESASTNQTSMYLCAGTVPYNSPLHFGNGTRLTVT.

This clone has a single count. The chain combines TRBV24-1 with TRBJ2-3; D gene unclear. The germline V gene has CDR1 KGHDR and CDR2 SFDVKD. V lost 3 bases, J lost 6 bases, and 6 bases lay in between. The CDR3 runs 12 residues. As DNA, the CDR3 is TGTGCCACCAGTGATATTGCGGATACGCAGTATTTT. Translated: CATSDIADTQYF.

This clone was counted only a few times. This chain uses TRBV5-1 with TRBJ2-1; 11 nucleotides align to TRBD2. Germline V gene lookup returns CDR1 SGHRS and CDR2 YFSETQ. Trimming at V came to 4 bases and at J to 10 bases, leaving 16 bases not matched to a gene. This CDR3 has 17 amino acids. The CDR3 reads CASSDEKVAGGSEEQFF. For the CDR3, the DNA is TGCGCCAGCAGCGATGAAAAAGTAGCGGGAGGGTCGGAGGAGCAGTTCTTC.

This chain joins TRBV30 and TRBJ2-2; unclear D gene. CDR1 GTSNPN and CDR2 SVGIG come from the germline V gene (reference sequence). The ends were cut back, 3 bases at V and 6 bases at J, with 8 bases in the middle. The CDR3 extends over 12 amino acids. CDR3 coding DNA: TGTGCCTGGAGCGTCCCGCCCGGGGAGCTGTTTTTT. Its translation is CAWSVPPGELFF.

The CDR3 coding sequence is TGTGCCAGCAGTTACTCGAAAGGGGGTAGAACTGAAGCTTTCTTT. Translation gives CASSYSKGGRTEAFF. The rearrangement joins TRBV6-5 to TRBJ1-1; TRBD1 is a possible D gene (6 bases). This CDR3 region has 15 residues. Trimming took 0 bases from V and 5 from J, leaving 13 bases between them. Germline lookup yields CDR1 MNHEY and CDR2 SVGAGI.

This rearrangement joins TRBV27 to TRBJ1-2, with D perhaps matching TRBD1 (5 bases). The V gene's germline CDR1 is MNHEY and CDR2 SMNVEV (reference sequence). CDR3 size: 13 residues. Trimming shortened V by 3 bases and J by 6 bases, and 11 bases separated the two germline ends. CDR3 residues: CASSFTGNNGYTF. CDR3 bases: TGTGCCAGCAGTTTTACAGGAAACAATGGCTACACCTTC.

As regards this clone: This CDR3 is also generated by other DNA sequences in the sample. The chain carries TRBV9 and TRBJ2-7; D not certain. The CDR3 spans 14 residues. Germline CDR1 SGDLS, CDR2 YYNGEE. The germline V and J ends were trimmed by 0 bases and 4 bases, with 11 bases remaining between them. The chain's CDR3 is CASSVGADSYEQYF. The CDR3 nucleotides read TGTGCCAGCAGCGTAGGGGCGGATTCATACGAGCAGTACTTC.

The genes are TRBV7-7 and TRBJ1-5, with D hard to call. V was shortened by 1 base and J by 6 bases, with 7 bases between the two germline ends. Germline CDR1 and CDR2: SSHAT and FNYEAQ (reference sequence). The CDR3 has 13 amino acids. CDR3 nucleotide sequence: TGTGCCAGCAGCTTAGACCTGGGTCAGCCCCAGCATTTT. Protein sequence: CASSLDLGQPQHF.

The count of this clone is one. DNA of the CDR3: TGTGCCAGCAGTAAAGGGACAGGGGAAACCTACGAGCAGTACTTC. Its protein is CASSKGTGETYEQYF. The chain is built from TRBV27 and TRBJ2-7; 10 bases line up with TRBD1. Trimming removed 5 bases from V and 2 bases from J; junction bases left unmatched: 6. CDR1 is MNHEY and CDR2 is SMNVEV in the germline V gene (reference sequence). The CDR3 runs 15 residues.

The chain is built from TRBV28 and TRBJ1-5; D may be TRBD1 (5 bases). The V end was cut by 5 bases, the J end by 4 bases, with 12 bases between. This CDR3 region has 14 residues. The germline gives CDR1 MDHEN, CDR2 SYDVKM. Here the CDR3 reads CASSPTAVNQPQHF. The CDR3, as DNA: TGTGCCAGCAGTCCGACAGCAGTTAATCAGCCCCAGCATTTT.

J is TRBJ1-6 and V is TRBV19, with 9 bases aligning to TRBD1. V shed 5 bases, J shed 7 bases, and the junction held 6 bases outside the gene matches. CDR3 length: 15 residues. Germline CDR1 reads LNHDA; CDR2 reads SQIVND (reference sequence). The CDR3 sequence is CASSGIGQGNSPLHF. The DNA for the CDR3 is TGTGCCAGTAGTGGAATAGGACAGGGGAATTCACCCCTCCACTTT.

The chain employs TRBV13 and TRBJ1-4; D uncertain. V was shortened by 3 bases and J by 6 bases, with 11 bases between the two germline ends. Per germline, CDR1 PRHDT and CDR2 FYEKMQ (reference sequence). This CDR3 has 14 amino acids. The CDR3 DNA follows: TGTGCCAGCAGCTTCGGGGTGATGGATGAAAAACTGTTTTTT. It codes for CASSFGVMDEKLFF. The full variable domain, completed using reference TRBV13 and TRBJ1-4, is AAGVIQSPRHLIKEKRETATLKCYPIPRHDTVYWYQQGPGQDPQFLISFYEKMQSDKGSIPDRFSAQQFSDYHSELNMSSLELGDSALYFCASSFGVMDEKLFFGSGTQLSVL.

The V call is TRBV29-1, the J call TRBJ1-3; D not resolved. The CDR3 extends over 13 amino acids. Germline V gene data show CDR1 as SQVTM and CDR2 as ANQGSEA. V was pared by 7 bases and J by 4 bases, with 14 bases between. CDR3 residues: CSAGEGSGNTIYF. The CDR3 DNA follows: TGCAGCGCCGGGGAGGGCTCGGGAAACACCATATATTTT.

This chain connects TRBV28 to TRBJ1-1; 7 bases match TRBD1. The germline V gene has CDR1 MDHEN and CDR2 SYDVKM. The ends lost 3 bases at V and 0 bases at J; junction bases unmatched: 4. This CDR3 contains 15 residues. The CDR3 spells CASSFLQGMNTEAFF. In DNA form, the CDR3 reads TGTGCCAGCAGTTTCTTACAGGGGATGAACACTGAAGCTTTCTTT.

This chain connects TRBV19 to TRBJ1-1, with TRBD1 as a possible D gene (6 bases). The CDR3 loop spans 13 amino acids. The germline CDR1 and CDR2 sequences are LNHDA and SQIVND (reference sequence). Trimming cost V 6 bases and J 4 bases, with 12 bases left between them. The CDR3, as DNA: TGTGCCAGTAGCCAACAGGGCGGCACTGAAGCTTTCTTT. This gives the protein CASSQQGGTEAFF.

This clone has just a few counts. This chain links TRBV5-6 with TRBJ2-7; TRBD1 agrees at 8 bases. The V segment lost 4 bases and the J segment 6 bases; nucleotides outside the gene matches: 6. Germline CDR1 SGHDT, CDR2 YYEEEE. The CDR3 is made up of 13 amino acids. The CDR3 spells CASSQRTGREQYF. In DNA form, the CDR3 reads TGTGCCAGCAGCCAAAGGACAGGGCGCGAGCAGTACTTC. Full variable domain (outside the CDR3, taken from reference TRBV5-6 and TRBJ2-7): DAGVTQSPTHLIKTRGQQVTLRCSPKSGHDTVSWYQQALGQGPQFIFQYYEEEERQRGNFPDRFSGHQFPNYSSELNVNALLLGDSALYLCASSQRTGREQYFGPGTRLTVT.

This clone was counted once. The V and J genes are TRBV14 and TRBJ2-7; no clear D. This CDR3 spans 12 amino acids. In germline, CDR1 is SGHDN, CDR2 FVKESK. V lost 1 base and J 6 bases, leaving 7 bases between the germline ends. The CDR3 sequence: CASSQVSSEQYF. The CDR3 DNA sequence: TGTGCCAGCAGCCAAGTTTCGTCCGAGCAGTACTTC.

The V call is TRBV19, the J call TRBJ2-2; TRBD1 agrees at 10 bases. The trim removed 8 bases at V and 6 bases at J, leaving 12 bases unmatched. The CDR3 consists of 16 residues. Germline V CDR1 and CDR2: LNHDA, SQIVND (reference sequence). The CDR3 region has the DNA TGTGCCAGTCGAGACCCGGGACAGGGGATAGCCGGGGAGCTGTTTTTT. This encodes CASRDPGQGIAGELFF. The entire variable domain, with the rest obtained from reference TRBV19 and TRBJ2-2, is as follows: DGGITQSPKYLFRKEGQNVTLSCEQNLNHDAMYWYRQDPGQGLRLIYYSQIVNDFQKGDIAEGYSVSREKKESFPLTVTSAQKNPTAFYLCASRDPGQGIAGELFFGEGSRLTVL.

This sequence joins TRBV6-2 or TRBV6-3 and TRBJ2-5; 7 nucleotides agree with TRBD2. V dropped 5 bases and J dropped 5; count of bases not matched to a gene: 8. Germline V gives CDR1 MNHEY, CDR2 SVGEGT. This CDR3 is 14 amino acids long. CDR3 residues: CASSQAGLGETQYF. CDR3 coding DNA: TGTGCCAGCAGTCAAGCGGGATTGGGGGAGACCCAGTACTTC.